Below, one T cell receptor beta chain is given with its context. This entry comes from a study of blood T cell repertoires in COVID-19. The table came from immunoSEQ multiplex PCR; TCRdb's copy has only in-frame clones and leaves some out. The sample includes some 180,000 clones, roughly 83% of them seen just once. Per germline, CDR1 SGHRS and CDR2 YFSETQ. The CDR3 has 14 amino acids. V shed 5 bases and J 8 bases; nucleotides not matched to a gene: 11. The chain couples TRBV5-1 to TRBJ1-2; 8 positions match TRBD1. The source is a woman aged 40-49 years with COVID-19, enrolled during active disease. Sequenced input: peripheral blood. CDR3 in amino acids: CASREWTGTAGYTF. For the CDR3, the DNA is TGCGCCAGCAGGGAATGGACAGGGACGGCCGGCTACACCTTC.